This TCR beta chain was captured by sequencing in a study of blood T cells in healthy people across ages. Study information: Per every two T cells, about one barcoded beta molecule was captured by template switching. Study observations and caveats: PBMCs left unsorted prevented a conclusive naive versus antigen-experienced comparison.

V lost 0 bases and J lost 8, with 11 bases in between. CDR3 length: 14 amino acids. Germline CDR1 is SGDLS and CDR2 is YYNGEE. Together with a sample-barcoded 5' primer, a J-beta primer mix was included in a second PCR lasting about 7 to 12 cycles. MiXCR, run by TCRdb on the 5' RACE reads, gives a single entry per CDR3 protein. The table shows over 950,000 distinct CDR3 sequences, with around two fifths occurring only once. This clonotype was picked up a small number of times. Its cognate antigen is unknown. Isolated PBMCs totaled at least 7 million in each sample. Extraction yielded at least 6 micrograms of total RNA per sample.

The sample consisted of blood. J is TRBJ2-2 and V is TRBV9; D ambiguous. This clonotype was sampled from a young man in good health. The CDR3 DNA reads TGTGCCAGCAGCGTAGTCCCAGAAGGAGGGGAGCTGTTTTTT. This gives the protein CASSVVPEGGELFF.